These 18 T cell receptor beta chains originate from one sample sequenced in a study of neoadjuvant anti-PD-1 for oral cavity cancer. This table comes from immunoSEQ multiplex PCR, and its TCRdb copy is limited to in-frame clones, with some not included. The data contain approximately 21,000 clones, 45% of them singletons. Stated time point: after neoadjuvant nivolumab, at surgical resection. Source: tumor tissue, taken after nivolumab (anti-PD-1) treatment. These receptors came from a person aged 35 to 85 with oral cavity squamous cell carcinoma.

The chain employs TRBV7-2 and TRBJ2-5; 7 bases fit TRBD2. The CDR3 has 16 residues. Germline values: CDR1 SGHTA, CDR2 FQGNSA. Unmatched junction bases numbered 6, after V lost 1 base and J lost 1 base. CDR3: CASSLGGLKSQETQYF. CDR3 nucleotide sequence: TGTGCCAGCAGCTTAGGGGGACTAAAGAGCCAAGAGACCCAGTACTTC.

This sequence joins TRBV27 and TRBJ2-5; D not certain. Trimming took off 5 bases at V and 2 bases at J, with 12 bases between the two ends. Germline loops: CDR1 MNHEY, CDR2 SMNVEV (reference sequence). The CDR3 contains 14 residues. CDR3 bases: TGTGCCAGCAGTCTAGACCCCCAGCAAGAGACCCAGTACTTC. Amino acids: CASSLDPQQETQYF.

This clone was observed a single time. The J gene is TRBJ2-3, the V gene TRBV9, with D possibly being TRBD1 (5 bases). The CDR3 has 15 amino acids. Trimming left V 0 bases short and J 6 bases short, with 14 bases between. Per germline, CDR1 SGDLS and CDR2 YYNGEE. CDR3 loop: CASSVEGQGRDTQYF. The CDR3 nucleotides read TGTGCCAGCAGCGTAGAGGGCCAGGGAAGGGATACGCAGTATTTT.

The V and J genes are TRBV30 and TRBJ1-1, with TRBD1 as a possible D gene (5 bases). The CDR3 contains 14 residues. Germline-derived CDR1 and CDR2 are GTSNPN and SVGIG (reference sequence). V gave up 7 bases and J gave up 1 base, with 16 bases separating them. CDR3 DNA: TGTGCCTTTGCTATGGGACGGTCGAACACTGAAGCTTTCTTT. Its protein is CAFAMGRSNTEAFF.

This rearrangement joins TRBV11-2 to TRBJ2-5; the D gene is possibly TRBD1 (5 bases). The germline CDR1 and CDR2 sequences are SGHAT and FQNNGV. The CDR3 is made up of 13 amino acids. V lost 1 base and J 3 bases, leaving 6 bases between the germline ends. The CDR3 protein is CASSLGREETQYF. CDR3 in DNA: TGTGCCAGCAGCTTAGGCAGGGAAGAGACCCAGTACTTC.

V gene TRBV28 combines with J gene TRBJ1-1; a possible D gene is TRBD1 (6 bases). This CDR3 is 11 amino acids long. Trimming stripped 10 bases from V and 6 bases from J, with 12 bases between. Germline V gives CDR1 MDHEN, CDR2 SYDVKM. CDR3 DNA: TGTGCCACCACCACAGGGTCTGAAGCTTTCTTT. Translation: CATTTGSEAFF.

CDR3 coding DNA: TGCGCCAGCACGCTACTACAGAGTAACACCGGGGAGCTGTTTTTT. Protein sequence: CASTLLQSNTGELFF. The rearrangement joins TRBV5-1 to TRBJ2-2; D is undetermined. This CDR3 has 15 amino acids. The V and J ends lost 6 bases and 2 bases respectively, with 14 bases between them. Germline-derived CDR1 and CDR2 are SGHRS and YFSETQ.

This sequence joins TRBV19 and TRBJ2-2; D possibly corresponds to TRBD2 (6 bases). Trimming shortened V by 5 bases and J by 3 bases, and 13 bases separated the two germline ends. Per the germline V gene, CDR1 is LNHDA and CDR2 is SQIVND (reference sequence). The CDR3 loop spans 15 amino acids. CDR3 in amino acids: CASSPQPSDTGELFF. Written as DNA, the CDR3 is TGTGCCAGTAGTCCCCAACCTAGCGACACCGGGGAGCTGTTTTTT.

The sample holds a few counts of this clone. The chain has TRBV5-1 and TRBJ1-2, with D unclear. The germline V gene encodes CDR1 SGHRS and CDR2 YFSETQ. Trimming removed 0 bases at V and 0 bases at J, with 3 bases between. The length of the CDR3 is 13 residues. CDR3 sequence reads: CASSLATNYGYTF. The DNA of the CDR3 is TGCGCCAGCAGCTTGGCAACTAACTATGGCTACACCTTC. Filled out from reference TRBV5-1 and TRBJ1-2, the complete variable domain reads KAGVTQTPRYLIKTRGQQVTLSCSPISGHRSVSWYQQTPGQGLQFLFEYFSETQRNKGNFPGRFSGRQFSNSRSEMNVSTLELGDSALYLCASSLATNYGYTFGSGTRLTVV.

Ten or more counts support this clone. This chain uses TRBV19 with TRBJ2-1; D perhaps matches TRBD1 (6 bases). The CDR3 has 14 amino acids. The V end lost 7 bases, the J end lost 6 bases, and 16 bases lay between the germline ends. Germline-derived CDR1 and CDR2 are LNHDA and SQIVND (reference sequence). The CDR3 loop is CASTKDSITNEQFF. CDR3 DNA: TGTGCCAGTACCAAGGACAGTATTACCAATGAGCAGTTCTTC.

Note on this clone: Additional DNA sequences in this sample encode the identical CDR3. The chain uses TRBV7-2 and TRBJ2-7; either TRBD1 or TRBD2 may supply D (7 bases each). The germline CDR1 and CDR2 sequences are SGHTA and FQGNSA. With 1 base removed from V and 7 bases from J, the gap between germline ends came to 17 bases. This CDR3 is 15 amino acids long. CDR3 bases: TGTGCCAGCAGCTTAGTGGGGAGGGGGCAAGGGGAGCAGTACTTC. It is translated as CASSLVGRGQGEQYF.

This clone was counted only a few times. This chain uses TRBV7-8 with TRBJ1-2; TRBD1 agrees at 7 bases. This CDR3 has 14 residues. Germline-derived CDR1 and CDR2 are SGHVS and FQNEAQ. The ends lost 6 bases at V and 8 bases at J; junction bases unmatched: 12. CDR3 region: CASSFDRQGLGYTF. For the CDR3, the DNA is TGTGCCAGCAGTTTCGATCGACAGGGCTTGGGCTACACCTTC.

The chain employs TRBV4-3 and TRBJ1-4; 8 bases match TRBD1. V lost 0 bases, J lost 4 bases, and 4 bases stayed unmatched. There are 16 residues in the CDR3. Germline assignment: CDR1 LGHNA and CDR2 YSLEER. CDR3 DNA sequence: TGCGCCAGCAGCCAAGAACCGGGACAGGTTAATGAAAAACTGTTTTTT. This sequence encodes CASSQEPGQVNEKLFF.

The genes are TRBV5-4 and TRBJ2-2, with 8 bases identical to TRBD2. The germline V gene has CDR1 SGHNT and CDR2 YYREEE (reference sequence). The CDR3 totals 16 residues. Losses at the gene ends were 4 bases for V and 5 bases for J; bases not matched to a gene: 10. The CDR3 reads CASSPPGLGQTGELFF. In nucleotides, the CDR3 is TGTGCCAGCAGCCCACCGGGACTAGGACAGACCGGGGAGCTGTTTTTT.

V usage is TRBV5-6 and J usage is TRBJ1-5; D uncertain. V gave up 0 bases and J gave up 2 bases, with 15 bases separating them. The CDR3 has 17 residues. The germline V gene has CDR1 SGHDT and CDR2 YYEEEE. Written as DNA, the CDR3 is TGTGCCAGCAGCTTGGCCGGCAGGTCGGAGCGCAATCAGCCCCAGCATTTT. This gives the protein CASSLAGRSERNQPQHF.

The chain links TRBV5-6 to TRBJ2-2; 11 nucleotides align to TRBD2. V was clipped by 2 bases and J by 3 bases; unmatched bases: 6. The CDR3 consists of 17 residues. CDR1 is SGHDT and CDR2 is YYEEEE in the germline V gene. The CDR3 DNA is TGTGCCAGCAGCTTAACACTAGCGGGGGCGGACACCGGGGAGCTGTTTTTT. Translating it yields CASSLTLAGADTGELFF.

This clone was seen more than once but under ten times. The gene calls are TRBV2 and TRBJ2-5; 11 bases are a match to TRBD2. The V and J ends lost 8 bases and 5 bases, in that order; junction bases with no gene match: 10. The CDR3 is 15 amino acids. Per germline, CDR1 SNHLY and CDR2 FYNNEI. Written as DNA, the CDR3 is TGTGCCAGCGGACTAGCGGGCTCACTTGGGGAGACCCAGTACTTC. It is translated as CASGLAGSLGETQYF.

The chain links TRBV29-1 to TRBJ2-3; D unclear. Trimming took off 3 bases at V and 0 bases at J, with 10 bases between the two ends. In germline, CDR1 is SQVTM, CDR2 ANQGSEA. This CDR3 contains 14 residues. The CDR3 loop reads CSVDSVYSTDTQYF. CDR3 in DNA: TGCAGCGTTGACTCGGTTTATAGCACAGATACGCAGTATTTT.